The rows below give T cell receptor beta chains drawn from one sample of a study of cytomegalovirus exposure and HLA in healthy donors. Libraries were prepared by immunoSEQ multiplex PCR; TCRdb keeps only in-frame clonotypes and omits some of them. The data contain about 130,000 clones, just over 70% of them seen just once; the ten biggest clones take up roughly 2.7%. The specimen was PBMCs. The source is a woman aged 55-75 years in good health and CMV-seropositive. Both conserved end residues are part of each CDR3. Each record gives: clone size, J gene, V gene, D gene, CDR3 protein, CDR3 DNA. The D gene is left open where the match is weak. For some rows the clone size is stated as once, few or many, or as a class when expanded; others skip it.

abundance: -
j_gene: TRBJ2-3
v_gene: TRBV10-3
d_gene: TRBD2
CDR3aa: CAMRGVGDTQYF
CDR3nt: TGTGCCATGCGGGGGGTGGGAGATACGCAGTATTTT

abundance: once
j_gene: TRBJ2-7
v_gene: TRBV6-6
d_gene: TRBD2
CDR3aa: CASSYSRTSLDEQYF
CDR3nt: TGTGCCAGCAGTTACTCCCGGACTAGCTTAGACGAGCAGTACTTC

abundance: -
j_gene: TRBJ2-7
v_gene: TRBV11-2
d_gene: -
CDR3aa: CASSLEAGSSYEQYF
CDR3nt: TGTGCCAGCAGCCTAGAGGCGGGGAGCTCCTACGAGCAGTACTTC

abundance: -
j_gene: TRBJ2-7
v_gene: TRBV6-6
d_gene: -
CDR3aa: CASSSRTAPYEQYF
CDR3nt: TGTGCCAGCAGCTCTCGGACAGCCCCCTACGAGCAGTACTTC

abundance: -
j_gene: TRBJ1-2
v_gene: TRBV2
d_gene: -
CDR3aa: CASIPLPQGTGYTF
CDR3nt: TGTGCCAGCATACCCCTTCCACAGGGAACTGGCTACACCTTC

abundance: -
j_gene: TRBJ2-5
v_gene: TRBV4-1
d_gene: TRBD2
CDR3aa: CASSQDRLRAGGRETQYF
CDR3nt: TGCGCCAGCAGCCAAGATCGGCTTAGGGCGGGGGGGCGTGAGACCCAGTACTTC

abundance: -
j_gene: TRBJ2-2
v_gene: TRBV7-3
d_gene: -
CDR3aa: CASSLTAANTGELFF
CDR3nt: TGTGCCAGCAGCTTAACCGCAGCGAACACCGGGGAGCTGTTTTTT

abundance: few
j_gene: TRBJ1-2
v_gene: TRBV25-1
d_gene: -
CDR3aa: CASSESLGREDYTF
CDR3nt: TGTGCCAGCAGTGAATCTCTGGGGAGGGAAGACTACACCTTC

abundance: -
j_gene: TRBJ1-3
v_gene: TRBV6-5
d_gene: -
CDR3aa: CASSFGIPSSGNTIYF
CDR3nt: TGTGCCAGCAGTTTCGGGATCCCGAGCTCTGGAAACACCATATATTTT

abundance: -
j_gene: TRBJ2-6
v_gene: TRBV25-1
d_gene: TRBD2
CDR3aa: CASSGRGGGGSGANVLTF
CDR3nt: TGTGCCAGCAGTGGCCGCGGGGGGGGCGGGTCTGGGGCCAACGTCCTGACTTTC

abundance: -
j_gene: TRBJ2-5
v_gene: TRBV11-3
d_gene: -
CDR3aa: CASSLAGETQYF
CDR3nt: TGTGCCAGCAGCTTAGCCGGGGAGACCCAGTACTTC

abundance: -
j_gene: TRBJ1-2
v_gene: TRBV7-6
d_gene: -
CDR3aa: CASSHRDFNYGYTF
CDR3nt: TGTGCCAGCAGCCACCGGGATTTTAACTATGGCTACACCTTC

abundance: -
j_gene: TRBJ1-3
v_gene: TRBV6-5
d_gene: TRBD1
CDR3aa: CASITGGDSGNTIYF
CDR3nt: TGTGCCAGCATAACAGGGGGGGATTCAGGAAACACCATATATTTT

abundance: few
j_gene: TRBJ2-3
v_gene: TRBV19
d_gene: -
CDR3aa: CASSTEGDTQYF
CDR3nt: TGTGCCAGTAGTACCGAGGGAGATACGCAGTATTTT

abundance: -
j_gene: TRBJ1-5
v_gene: TRBV19
d_gene: -
CDR3aa: CASSQIQQPQHF
CDR3nt: TGTGCCAGTAGTCAAATCCAACAGCCCCAGCATTTT

abundance: -
j_gene: TRBJ1-2
v_gene: TRBV2
d_gene: -
CDR3aa: CASMLGDLYGYTF
CDR3nt: TGTGCCAGCATGTTAGGGGATCTTTATGGCTACACCTTC

abundance: -
j_gene: TRBJ2-1
v_gene: TRBV15
d_gene: TRBD2
CDR3aa: CATSTRLAGASYNEQFF
CDR3nt: TGTGCCACCAGCACCCGGCTAGCGGGGGCGTCCTACAATGAGCAGTTCTTC

abundance: few
j_gene: TRBJ1-2
v_gene: TRBV5-1
d_gene: -
CDR3aa: CASSLVAGGLDYGYTF
CDR3nt: TGCGCCAGCAGCTTGGTGGCGGGGGGGCTGGACTATGGCTACACCTTC

abundance: -
j_gene: TRBJ2-1
v_gene: TRBV7-9
d_gene: TRBD2
CDR3aa: CASSSRGGGYNEQFF
CDR3nt: TGTGCCAGCAGCTCCCGGGGCGGGGGATACAATGAGCAGTTCTTC

abundance: -
j_gene: TRBJ1-5
v_gene: TRBV4-1
d_gene: -
CDR3aa: CASSQQSRSNQPQHF
CDR3nt: TGCGCCAGCAGCCAACAGTCCAGGTCAAATCAGCCCCAGCATTTT

abundance: -
j_gene: TRBJ2-7
v_gene: TRBV10-3
d_gene: -
CDR3aa: CAISEAAPAYEQYF
CDR3nt: TGTGCCATCAGTGAGGCAGCGCCCGCCTACGAGCAGTACTTC

abundance: -
j_gene: TRBJ2-3
v_gene: TRBV19
d_gene: TRBD2
CDR3aa: CASSAGLAGVADTQYF
CDR3nt: TGTGCCAGTAGCGCGGGACTAGCGGGGGTTGCGGATACGCAGTATTTT

abundance: once
j_gene: TRBJ2-2
v_gene: TRBV18
d_gene: -
CDR3aa: CASSPRTGELFF
CDR3nt: TGTGCCAGCTCACCAAGAACCGGGGAGCTATTTTTT

abundance: -
j_gene: TRBJ2-1
v_gene: TRBV6-1
d_gene: -
CDR3aa: CASSETRLGNEQFF
CDR3nt: TGTGCCAGCAGTGAAACCAGGCTTGGCAATGAGCAGTTCTTC

abundance: -
j_gene: TRBJ2-1
v_gene: TRBV5-4
d_gene: TRBD2
CDR3aa: CASSLVAGLSYNEQFF
CDR3nt: TGTGCCAGCAGCTTGGTAGCGGGCCTATCCTACAATGAGCAGTTCTTC

abundance: -
j_gene: TRBJ2-7
v_gene: TRBV25-1
d_gene: TRBD1
CDR3aa: CASSETSGGVSSYEQYF
CDR3nt: TGTGCCAGCAGTGAAACTTCAGGGGGCGTGAGCTCCTACGAGCAGTACTTC

abundance: -
j_gene: TRBJ1-5
v_gene: TRBV25-1
d_gene: -
CDR3aa: CASSGQGLYQPQHF
CDR3nt: TGTGCCAGCAGTGGCCAGGGGCTTTATCAGCCCCAGCATTTT

abundance: -
j_gene: TRBJ1-1
v_gene: TRBV13
d_gene: TRBD1
CDR3aa: CASSSTGRTEAFF
CDR3nt: TGTGCCAGCAGTTCGACAGGGAGGACTGAAGCTTTCTTT

abundance: -
j_gene: TRBJ1-2
v_gene: TRBV5-1
d_gene: -
CDR3aa: CASSFGTGGYYGYTF
CDR3nt: TGCGCCAGCAGCTTCGGAACAGGCGGATACTATGGCTACACCTTC

abundance: -
j_gene: TRBJ2-5
v_gene: TRBV2
d_gene: TRBD2
CDR3aa: CASSEEASGQETQYF
CDR3nt: TGTGCCAGCAGTGAAGAGGCTAGCGGCCAAGAGACCCAGTACTTC

abundance: -
j_gene: TRBJ1-6
v_gene: TRBV9
d_gene: -
CDR3aa: CASSEGGGNSPLHF
CDR3nt: TGTGCCAGCAGCGAGGGCGGGGGAAATTCACCCCTCCACTTT

abundance: -
j_gene: TRBJ1-5
v_gene: TRBV7-8
d_gene: -
CDR3aa: CASSLFQGNQPQHF
CDR3nt: TGTGCCAGCAGCTTATTCCAGGGCAATCAGCCCCAGCATTTT

abundance: -
j_gene: TRBJ1-1
v_gene: TRBV5-1
d_gene: -
CDR3aa: CASSLGQDAAEAFF
CDR3nt: TGCGCCAGCAGCTTGGGACAGGATGCCGCTGAAGCTTTCTTT

abundance: -
j_gene: TRBJ2-1
v_gene: TRBV10-2
d_gene: TRBD2
CDR3aa: CASKDGLASGEQFF
CDR3nt: TGCGCCAGCAAAGACGGACTAGCGTCGGGTGAGCAGTTCTTC

abundance: few
j_gene: TRBJ1-6
v_gene: TRBV4-1
d_gene: -
CDR3aa: CASSQESTGLSPLHF
CDR3nt: TGCGCCAGCAGCCAAGAGTCGACAGGTCTATCACCCCTCCACTTT

abundance: -
j_gene: TRBJ2-7
v_gene: TRBV19
d_gene: TRBD2
CDR3aa: CASSMQRGGPYEQYF
CDR3nt: TGTGCCAGTAGTATGCAGCGGGGGGGCCCTTACGAGCAGTACTTC

abundance: -
j_gene: TRBJ1-5
v_gene: TRBV15
d_gene: -
CDR3aa: CATSKWEDQPQHF
CDR3nt: TGTGCCACCAGCAAATGGGAGGATCAGCCCCAGCATTTT

abundance: few
j_gene: TRBJ2-7
v_gene: TRBV10-3
d_gene: TRBD2
CDR3aa: CATINRGLAAYEQYF
CDR3nt: TGTGCCACCATTAACAGGGGACTAGCGGCCTACGAGCAGTACTTC

abundance: -
j_gene: TRBJ1-2
v_gene: TRBV19
d_gene: -
CDR3aa: CASSRDIDGYTF
CDR3nt: TGTGCCAGTAGTAGGGACATTGATGGCTACACCTTC

abundance: once
j_gene: TRBJ2-3
v_gene: TRBV19
d_gene: TRBD2
CDR3aa: CASRLAGVSTDTQYF
CDR3nt: TGTGCCAGCCGACTAGCGGGGGTTAGCACAGATACGCAGTATTTT

abundance: -
j_gene: TRBJ2-3
v_gene: TRBV19
d_gene: TRBD2
CDR3aa: CASSLAGAATDTQYF
CDR3nt: TGTGCCAGTTCTCTAGCGGGGGCTGCCACAGATACGCAGTATTTT

abundance: -
j_gene: TRBJ1-6
v_gene: TRBV19
d_gene: TRBD1
CDR3aa: CASSLDPQGVGSPLHF
CDR3nt: TGTGCCAGTAGTTTGGACCCTCAGGGGGTCGGTTCACCCCTCCACTTT

abundance: -
j_gene: TRBJ1-2
v_gene: TRBV2
d_gene: -
CDR3aa: CASSGRGANYGYTF
CDR3nt: TGTGCCAGCAGTGGACGGGGGGCCAACTATGGCTACACCTTC

abundance: -
j_gene: TRBJ1-2
v_gene: TRBV6-6
d_gene: TRBD1
CDR3aa: CASSYPNRGLYGYTF
CDR3nt: TGTGCCAGCAGTTACCCGAACAGGGGATTATATGGCTACACCTTC

abundance: -
j_gene: TRBJ2-7
v_gene: TRBV5-1
d_gene: -
CDR3aa: CASSLELGGAYEQYF
CDR3nt: TGCGCCAGCAGCTTGGAATTAGGGGGAGCCTACGAGCAGTACTTC

abundance: -
j_gene: TRBJ2-3
v_gene: TRBV19
d_gene: TRBD2
CDR3aa: CASSSSGGALDTQYF
CDR3nt: TGTGCCAGTAGCTCAAGCGGGGGGGCATTAGATACGCAGTATTTT

abundance: few
j_gene: TRBJ2-3
v_gene: TRBV4-2
d_gene: TRBD2
CDR3aa: CASSQGLASTDTQYF
CDR3nt: TGTGCCAGCAGCCAAGGACTAGCTTCCACAGATACGCAGTATTTT

abundance: -
j_gene: TRBJ2-4
v_gene: TRBV12-2
d_gene: -
CDR3aa: CASRPLGEPRNIQYF
CDR3nt: TGTGCAAGTCGCCCCCTCGGGGAGCCGAGGAACATTCAGTACTTC

abundance: -
j_gene: TRBJ2-2
v_gene: TRBV2
d_gene: TRBD1
CDR3aa: CASRGFDRGPTGELFF
CDR3nt: TGTGCCAGCCGGGGTTTCGACAGGGGGCCAACCGGGGAGCTGTTTTTT

abundance: -
j_gene: TRBJ2-5
v_gene: TRBV27
d_gene: TRBD2
CDR3aa: CASSLGTNPQYF
CDR3nt: TGTGCCAGCAGTTTAGGGACTAATCCCCAGTACTTC

abundance: once
j_gene: TRBJ1-1
v_gene: TRBV13
d_gene: TRBD1
CDR3aa: CASNFPGGLQDQAFF
CDR3nt: TGTGCCAGCAACTTCCCAGGGGGCCTCCAGGATCAAGCTTTCTTT

abundance: -
j_gene: TRBJ1-1
v_gene: TRBV18
d_gene: TRBD1
CDR3aa: CASSQLRDRGRGVTEAFF
CDR3nt: TGTGCCAGCTCACAACTCCGGGACAGGGGGCGCGGAGTCACTGAAGCTTTCTTT

abundance: -
j_gene: TRBJ2-7
v_gene: TRBV28
d_gene: TRBD1
CDR3aa: CASTISGTGFYEQYF
CDR3nt: TGTGCCAGCACCATCTCCGGGACAGGGTTCTACGAGCAGTACTTC